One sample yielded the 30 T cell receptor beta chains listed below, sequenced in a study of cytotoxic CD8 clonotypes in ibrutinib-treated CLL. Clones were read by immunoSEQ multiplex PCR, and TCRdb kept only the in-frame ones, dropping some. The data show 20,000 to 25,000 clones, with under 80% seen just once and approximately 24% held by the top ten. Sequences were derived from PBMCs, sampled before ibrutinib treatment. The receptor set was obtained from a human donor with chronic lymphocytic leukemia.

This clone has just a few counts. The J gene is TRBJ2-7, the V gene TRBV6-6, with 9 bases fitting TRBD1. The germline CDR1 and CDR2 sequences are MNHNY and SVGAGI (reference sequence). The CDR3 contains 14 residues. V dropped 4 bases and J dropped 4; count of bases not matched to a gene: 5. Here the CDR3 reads CASSSGTGLYEQYF. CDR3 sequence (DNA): TGTGCCAGCAGTTCCGGGACAGGGTTATACGAGCAGTACTTC.

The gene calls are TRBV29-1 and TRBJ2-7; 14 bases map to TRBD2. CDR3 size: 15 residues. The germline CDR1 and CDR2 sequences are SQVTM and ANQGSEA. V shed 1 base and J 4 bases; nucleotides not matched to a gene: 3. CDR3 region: CSVEGWTSGGYEQYF. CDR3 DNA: TGCAGCGTTGAAGGGTGGACTAGCGGGGGGTACGAGCAGTACTTC.

In DNA, the CDR3 is TGTGCCTGGAGTGACTATAACCACGAGCAGTACTTC. It codes for CAWSDYNHEQYF. The chain employs TRBV30 and TRBJ2-7; D is ambiguous. CDR1 and CDR2 from the germline V gene are GTSNPN and SVGIG (reference sequence). The CDR3 consists of 12 residues. V was cut by 1 base and J by 5 bases, with 9 bases left in between. The whole variable domain, filled in from reference TRBV30 and TRBJ2-7, reads SQTIHQWPATLVQPVGSPLSLECTVEGTSNPNLYWYRQAAGRGLQLLFYSVGIGQISSEVPQNLSASRPQDRQFILSSKKLLLSDSGFYLCAWSDYNHEQYFGPGTRLTVT.

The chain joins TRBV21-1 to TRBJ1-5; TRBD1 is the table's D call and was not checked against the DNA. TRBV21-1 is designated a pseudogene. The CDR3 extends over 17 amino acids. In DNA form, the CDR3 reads TGTGCCAGCAGCAAAGCGCGGGACAGGGGCCCTAATCAGCCCCAGCATTTT. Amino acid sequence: CASSKARDRGPNQPQHF.

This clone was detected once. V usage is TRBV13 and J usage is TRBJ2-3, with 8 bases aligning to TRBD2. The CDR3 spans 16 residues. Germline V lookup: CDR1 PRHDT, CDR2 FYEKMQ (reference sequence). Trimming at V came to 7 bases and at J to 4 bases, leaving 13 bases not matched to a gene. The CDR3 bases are TGTGCCAGCAACTCCCGGAAAGCGGGAGCCGCAGATACGCAGTATTTT. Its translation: CASNSRKAGAADTQYF.

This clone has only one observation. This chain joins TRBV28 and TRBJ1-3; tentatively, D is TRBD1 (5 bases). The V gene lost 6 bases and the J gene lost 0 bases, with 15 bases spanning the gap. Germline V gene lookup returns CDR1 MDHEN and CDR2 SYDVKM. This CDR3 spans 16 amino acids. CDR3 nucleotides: TGTGCCAGCAGGGGGGGAACGACGGGCTCTGGAAACACCATATATTTT. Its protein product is CASRGGTTGSGNTIYF. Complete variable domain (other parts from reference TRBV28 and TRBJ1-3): DVKVTQSSRYLVKRTGEKVFLECVQDMDHENMFWYRQDPGLGLRLIYFSYDVKMKEKGDIPEGYSVSREKKERFSLILESASTNQTSMYLCASRGGTTGSGNTIYFGEGSWLTVV.

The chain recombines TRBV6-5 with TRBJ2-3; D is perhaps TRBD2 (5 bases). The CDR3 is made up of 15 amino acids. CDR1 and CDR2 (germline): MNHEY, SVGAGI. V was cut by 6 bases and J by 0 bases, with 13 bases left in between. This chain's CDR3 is CASSLMGGSTDTQYF. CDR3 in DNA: TGTGCCAGCAGCCTAATGGGCGGGAGCACAGATACGCAGTATTTT.

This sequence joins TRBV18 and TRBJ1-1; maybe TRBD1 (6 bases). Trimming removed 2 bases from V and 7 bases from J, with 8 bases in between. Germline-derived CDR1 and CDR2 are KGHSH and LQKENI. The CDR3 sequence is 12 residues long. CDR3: CASSPGQFEAFF. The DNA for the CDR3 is TGTGCCAGCTCACCAGGACAGTTTGAAGCTTTCTTT.

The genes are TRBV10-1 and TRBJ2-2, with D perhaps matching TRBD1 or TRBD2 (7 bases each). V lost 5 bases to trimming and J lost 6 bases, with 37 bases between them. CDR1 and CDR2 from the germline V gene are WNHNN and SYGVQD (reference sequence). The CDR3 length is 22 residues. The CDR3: CASSRGGKAPRGGYYTAGELFF. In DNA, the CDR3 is TGCGCCAGCAGTAGAGGAGGTAAAGCCCCCAGGGGGGGGTACTATACCGCCGGGGAGCTGTTTTTT.

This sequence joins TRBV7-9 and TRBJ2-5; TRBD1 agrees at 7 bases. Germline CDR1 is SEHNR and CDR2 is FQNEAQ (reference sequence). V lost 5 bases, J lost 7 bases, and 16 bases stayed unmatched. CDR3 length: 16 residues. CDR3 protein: CASSRVQGQGEGTQYF. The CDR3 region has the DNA TGTGCCAGCAGCCGTGTTCAAGGGCAGGGGGAAGGGACCCAGTACTTC.

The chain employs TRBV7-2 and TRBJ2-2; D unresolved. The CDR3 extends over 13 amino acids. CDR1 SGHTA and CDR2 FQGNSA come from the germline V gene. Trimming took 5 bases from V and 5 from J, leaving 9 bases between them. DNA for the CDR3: TGTGCCAGCAGCCCGATGGGGACCGGGGAGCTGTTTTTT. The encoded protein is CASSPMGTGELFF.

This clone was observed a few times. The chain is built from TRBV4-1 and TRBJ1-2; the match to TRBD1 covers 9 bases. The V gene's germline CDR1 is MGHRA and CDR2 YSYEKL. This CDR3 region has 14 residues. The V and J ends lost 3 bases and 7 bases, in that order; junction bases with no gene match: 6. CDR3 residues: CASSQRDRDAGYTF. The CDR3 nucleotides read TGCGCCAGCAGCCAGCGGGACAGGGATGCTGGCTACACCTTC.

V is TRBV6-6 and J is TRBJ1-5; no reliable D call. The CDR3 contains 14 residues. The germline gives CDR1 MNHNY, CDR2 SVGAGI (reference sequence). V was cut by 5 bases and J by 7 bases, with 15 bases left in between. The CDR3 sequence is CASSLPPGIQPQHF. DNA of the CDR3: TGTGCCAGCAGTCTCCCCCCGGGTATCCAGCCCCAGCATTTT.

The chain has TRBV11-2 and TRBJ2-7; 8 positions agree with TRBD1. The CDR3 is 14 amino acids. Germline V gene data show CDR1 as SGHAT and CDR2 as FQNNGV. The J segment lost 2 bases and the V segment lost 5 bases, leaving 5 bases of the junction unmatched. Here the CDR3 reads CASSKRTGTYEQYF. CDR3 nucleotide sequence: TGTGCCAGCAGCAAACGGACAGGGACCTACGAGCAGTACTTC.

The CDR3 coding sequence is TGTGCCAGCAGCTATCTAGCGGCAGGTCCAGAGACCCAGTACTTC. This encodes CASSYLAAGPETQYF. This chain uses TRBV5-6 with TRBJ2-5, with 7 nucleotides matching TRBD2. The ends lost 3 bases at V and 4 bases at J; junction bases unmatched: 9. This CDR3 is built from 15 residues. Looked up from germline, CDR1 is SGHDT and CDR2 is YYEEEE. Complete variable domain (other parts from reference TRBV5-6 and TRBJ2-5): DAGVTQSPTHLIKTRGQQVTLRCSPKSGHDTVSWYQQALGQGPQFIFQYYEEEERQRGNFPDRFSGHQFPNYSSELNVNALLLGDSALYLCASSYLAAGPETQYFGPGTRLLVL.

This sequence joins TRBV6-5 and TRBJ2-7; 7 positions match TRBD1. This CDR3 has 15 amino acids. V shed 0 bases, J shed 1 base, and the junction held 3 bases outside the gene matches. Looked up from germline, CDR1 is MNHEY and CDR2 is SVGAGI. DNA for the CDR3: TGTGCCAGCAGTTACTCGAGGGACAGTTCCTACGAGCAGTACTTC. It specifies CASSYSRDSSYEQYF.

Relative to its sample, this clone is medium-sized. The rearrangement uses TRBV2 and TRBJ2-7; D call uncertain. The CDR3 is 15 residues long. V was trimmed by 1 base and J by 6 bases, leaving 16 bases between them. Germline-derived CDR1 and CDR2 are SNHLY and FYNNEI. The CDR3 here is CASSEGQVAPAEQYF. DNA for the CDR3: TGTGCCAGCAGTGAAGGGCAGGTAGCACCGGCCGAGCAGTACTTC.

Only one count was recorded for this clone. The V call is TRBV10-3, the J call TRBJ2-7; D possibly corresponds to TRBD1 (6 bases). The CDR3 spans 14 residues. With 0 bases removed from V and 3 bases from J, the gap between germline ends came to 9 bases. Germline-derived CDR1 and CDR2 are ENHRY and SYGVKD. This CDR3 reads CAISESGGVYEQYF. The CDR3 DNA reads TGTGCCATCAGTGAGTCAGGGGGAGTCTACGAGCAGTACTTC.

DNA of the CDR3: TGTGCCAGCAGCCAAGCAACTTTAGGAACCGGGGAGCTGTTTTTT. Translation: CASSQATLGTGELFF. The V gene is TRBV4-2, the J gene TRBJ2-2; no firm D call. Germline CDR1 is LGHNA and CDR2 is YNFKEQ. The CDR3 is 15 residues long. With 1 base removed from V and 5 bases from J, the gap between germline ends came to 11 bases.

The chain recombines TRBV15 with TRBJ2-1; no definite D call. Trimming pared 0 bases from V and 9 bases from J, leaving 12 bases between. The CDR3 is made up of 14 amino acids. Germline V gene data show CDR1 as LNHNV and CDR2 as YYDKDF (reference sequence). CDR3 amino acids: CATSRDLPLSEQFF. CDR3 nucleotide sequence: TGTGCCACCAGCAGAGATCTTCCCCTCAGTGAGCAGTTCTTC.

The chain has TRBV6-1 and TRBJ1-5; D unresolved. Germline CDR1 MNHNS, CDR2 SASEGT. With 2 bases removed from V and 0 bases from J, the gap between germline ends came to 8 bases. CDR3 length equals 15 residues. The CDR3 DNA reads TGTGCCAGCAGTGAAAACGGGTATAGCAATCAGCCCCAGCATTTT. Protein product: CASSENGYSNQPQHF.

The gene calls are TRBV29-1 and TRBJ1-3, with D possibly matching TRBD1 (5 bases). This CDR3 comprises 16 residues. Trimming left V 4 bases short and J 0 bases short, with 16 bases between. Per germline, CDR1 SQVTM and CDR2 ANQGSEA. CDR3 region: CSVGQSGSNSGNTIYF. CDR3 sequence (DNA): TGCAGCGTTGGACAGAGCGGCAGTAACTCTGGAAACACCATATATTTT.

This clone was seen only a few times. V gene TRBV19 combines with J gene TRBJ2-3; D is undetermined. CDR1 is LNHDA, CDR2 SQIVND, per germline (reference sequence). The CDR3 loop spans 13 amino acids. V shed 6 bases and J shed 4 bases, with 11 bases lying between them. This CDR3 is CASSYTTSDTQYF. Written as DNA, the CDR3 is TGTGCCAGTAGCTATACGACGTCAGATACGCAGTATTTT.

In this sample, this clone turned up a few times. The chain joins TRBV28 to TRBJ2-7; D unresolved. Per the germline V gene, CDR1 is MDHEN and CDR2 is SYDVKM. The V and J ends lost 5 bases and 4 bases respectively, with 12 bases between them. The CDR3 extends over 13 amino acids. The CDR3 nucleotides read TGTGCCAGCAGTCGGCCTTTGGGGTACGAGCAGTACTTC. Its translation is CASSRPLGYEQYF.

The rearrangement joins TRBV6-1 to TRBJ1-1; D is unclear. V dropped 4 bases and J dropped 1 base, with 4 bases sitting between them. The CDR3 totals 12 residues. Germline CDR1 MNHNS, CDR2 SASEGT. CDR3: CASSGTNTEAFF. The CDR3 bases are TGTGCCAGCAGTGGAACGAACACTGAAGCTTTCTTT.

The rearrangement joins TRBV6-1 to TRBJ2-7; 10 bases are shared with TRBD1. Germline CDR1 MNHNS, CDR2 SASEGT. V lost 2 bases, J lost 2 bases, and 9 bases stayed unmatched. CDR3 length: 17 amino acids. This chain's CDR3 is CASSELALTGGPYEQYF. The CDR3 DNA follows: TGTGCCAGCAGTGAATTGGCACTGACAGGGGGCCCCTACGAGCAGTACTTC.

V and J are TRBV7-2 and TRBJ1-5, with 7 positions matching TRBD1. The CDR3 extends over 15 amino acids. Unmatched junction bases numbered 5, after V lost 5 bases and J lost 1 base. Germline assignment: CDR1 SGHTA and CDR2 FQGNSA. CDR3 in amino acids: CASSTQTGSNQPQHF. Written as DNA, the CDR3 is TGTGCCAGCAGCACACAGACAGGGAGCAATCAGCCCCAGCATTTT.

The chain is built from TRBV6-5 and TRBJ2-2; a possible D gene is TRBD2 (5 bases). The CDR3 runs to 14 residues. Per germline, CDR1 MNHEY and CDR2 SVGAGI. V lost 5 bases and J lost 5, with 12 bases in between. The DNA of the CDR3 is TGTGCCAGCAGTATCTTAAGCGGAACCGGGGAGCTGTTTTTT. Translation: CASSILSGTGELFF.

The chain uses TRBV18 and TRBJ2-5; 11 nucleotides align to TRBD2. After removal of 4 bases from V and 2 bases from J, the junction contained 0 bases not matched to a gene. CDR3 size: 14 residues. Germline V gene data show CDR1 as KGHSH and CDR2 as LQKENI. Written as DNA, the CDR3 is TGTGCCAGCTCACGGACTAGCGGGCAAGAGACCCAGTACTTC. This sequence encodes CASSRTSGQETQYF.

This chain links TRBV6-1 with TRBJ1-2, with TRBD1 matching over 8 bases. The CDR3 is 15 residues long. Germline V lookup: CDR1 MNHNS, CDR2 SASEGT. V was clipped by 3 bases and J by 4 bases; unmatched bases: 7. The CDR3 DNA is TGTGCCAGCAGTGACCACAGGGGGGTAGGCTATGGCTACACCTTC. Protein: CASSDHRGVGYGYTF.